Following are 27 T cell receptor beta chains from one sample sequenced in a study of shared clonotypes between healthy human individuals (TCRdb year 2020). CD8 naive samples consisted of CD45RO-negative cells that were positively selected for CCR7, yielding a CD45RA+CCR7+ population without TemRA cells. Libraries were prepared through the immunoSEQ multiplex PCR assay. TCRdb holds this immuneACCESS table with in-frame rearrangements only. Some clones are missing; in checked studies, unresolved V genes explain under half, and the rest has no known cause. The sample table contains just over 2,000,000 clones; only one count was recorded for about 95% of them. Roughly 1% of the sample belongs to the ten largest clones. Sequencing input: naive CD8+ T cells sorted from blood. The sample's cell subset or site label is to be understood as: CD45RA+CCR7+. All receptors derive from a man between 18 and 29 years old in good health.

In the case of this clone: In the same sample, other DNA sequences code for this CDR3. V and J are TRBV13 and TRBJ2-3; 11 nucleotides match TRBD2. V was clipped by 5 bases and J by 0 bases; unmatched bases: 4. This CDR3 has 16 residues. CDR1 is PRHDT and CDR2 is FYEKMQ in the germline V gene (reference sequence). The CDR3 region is CASSPTSGGSTDTQYF. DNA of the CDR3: TGTGCCAGCAGCCCAACTAGCGGGGGTAGCACAGATACGCAGTATTTT.

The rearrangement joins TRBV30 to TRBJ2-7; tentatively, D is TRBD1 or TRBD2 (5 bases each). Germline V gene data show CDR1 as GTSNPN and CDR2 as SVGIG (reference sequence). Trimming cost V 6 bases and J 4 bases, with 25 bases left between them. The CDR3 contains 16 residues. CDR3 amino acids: CACSPPGPRGVYEQYF. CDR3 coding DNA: TGTGCCTGCTCCCCCCCCGGGCCCCGAGGGGTATACGAGCAGTACTTC.

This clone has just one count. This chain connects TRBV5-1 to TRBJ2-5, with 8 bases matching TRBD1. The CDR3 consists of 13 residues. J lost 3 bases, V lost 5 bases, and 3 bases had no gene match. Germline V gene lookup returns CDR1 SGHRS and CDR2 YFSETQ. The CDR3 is CASRPTGEETQYF. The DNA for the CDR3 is TGCGCCAGCAGGCCGACAGGGGAAGAGACCCAGTACTTC.

Written as DNA, the CDR3 is TGTGCCAGCAGCTTGGGATTGAATGAAAAACTGTTTTTT. Amino acids: CASSLGLNEKLFF. The chain couples TRBV7-2 to TRBJ1-4; D remains unclear. CDR3 length equals 13 residues. With 3 bases removed from V and 5 bases from J, the gap between germline ends came to 7 bases. Germline V gene lookup returns CDR1 SGHTA and CDR2 FQGNSA.

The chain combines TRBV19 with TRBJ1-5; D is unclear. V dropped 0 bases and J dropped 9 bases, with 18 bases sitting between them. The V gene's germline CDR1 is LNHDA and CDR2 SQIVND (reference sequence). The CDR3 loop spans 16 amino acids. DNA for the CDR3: TGTGCCAGTAGTATAGATCCCCCGGAATACCCCGGGCCCCAGCATTTT. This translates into CASSIDPPEYPGPQHF.

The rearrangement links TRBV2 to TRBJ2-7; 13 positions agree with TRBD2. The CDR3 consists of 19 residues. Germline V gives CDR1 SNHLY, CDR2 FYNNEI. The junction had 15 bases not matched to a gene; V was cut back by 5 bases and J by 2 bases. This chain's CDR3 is CASSPPGRLAGGPTYEQYF. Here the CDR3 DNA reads TGTGCCAGCAGTCCCCCGGGGAGACTAGCGGGGGGACCGACCTACGAGCAGTACTTC.

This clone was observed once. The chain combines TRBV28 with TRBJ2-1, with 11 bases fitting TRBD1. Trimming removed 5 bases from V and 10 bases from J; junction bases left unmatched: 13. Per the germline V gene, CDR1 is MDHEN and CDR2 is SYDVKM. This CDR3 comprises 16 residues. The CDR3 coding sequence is TGTGCCAGCAGTCCCTCCCGGGACAGGGGGAGCGAAGAGCAGTTCTTC. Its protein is CASSPSRDRGSEEQFF. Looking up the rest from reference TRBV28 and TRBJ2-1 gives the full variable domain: DVKVTQSSRYLVKRTGEKVFLECVQDMDHENMFWYRQDPGLGLRLIYFSYDVKMKEKGDIPEGYSVSREKKERFSLILESASTNQTSMYLCASSPSRDRGSEEQFFGPGTRLTVL.

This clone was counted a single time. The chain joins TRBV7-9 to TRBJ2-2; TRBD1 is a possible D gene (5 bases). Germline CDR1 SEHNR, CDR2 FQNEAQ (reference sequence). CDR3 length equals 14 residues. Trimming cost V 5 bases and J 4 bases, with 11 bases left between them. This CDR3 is CASSQPRGTGELFF. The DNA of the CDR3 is TGTGCCAGCAGCCAGCCAAGGGGCACCGGGGAGCTGTTTTTT.

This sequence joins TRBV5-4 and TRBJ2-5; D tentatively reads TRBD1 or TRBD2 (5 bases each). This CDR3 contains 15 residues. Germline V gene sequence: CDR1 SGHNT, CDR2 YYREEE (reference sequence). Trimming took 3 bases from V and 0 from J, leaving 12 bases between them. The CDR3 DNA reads TGTGCCAGCAGCTCAGAATGGGGGAACCAAGAGACCCAGTACTTC. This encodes CASSSEWGNQETQYF.

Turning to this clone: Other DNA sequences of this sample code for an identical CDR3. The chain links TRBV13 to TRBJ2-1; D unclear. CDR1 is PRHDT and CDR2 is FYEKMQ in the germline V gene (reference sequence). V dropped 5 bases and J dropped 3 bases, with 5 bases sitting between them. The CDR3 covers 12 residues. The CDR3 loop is CASSLDYNEQFF. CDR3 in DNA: TGTGCCAGCAGCCTAGACTACAATGAGCAGTTCTTC.

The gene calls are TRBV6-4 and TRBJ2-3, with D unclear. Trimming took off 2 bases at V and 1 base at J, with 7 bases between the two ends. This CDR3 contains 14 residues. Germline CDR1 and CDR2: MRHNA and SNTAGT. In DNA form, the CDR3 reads TGTGCCAGCAGTGACGCGCACGGCACAGATACGCAGTATTTT. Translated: CASSDAHGTDTQYF.

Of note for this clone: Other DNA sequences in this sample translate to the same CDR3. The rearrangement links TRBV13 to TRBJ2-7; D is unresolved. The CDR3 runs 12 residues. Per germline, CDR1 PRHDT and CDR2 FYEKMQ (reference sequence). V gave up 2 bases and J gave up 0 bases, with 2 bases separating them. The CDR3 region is CASSLSSYEQYF. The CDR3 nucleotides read TGTGCCAGCAGCTTAAGCTCCTACGAGCAGTACTTC.

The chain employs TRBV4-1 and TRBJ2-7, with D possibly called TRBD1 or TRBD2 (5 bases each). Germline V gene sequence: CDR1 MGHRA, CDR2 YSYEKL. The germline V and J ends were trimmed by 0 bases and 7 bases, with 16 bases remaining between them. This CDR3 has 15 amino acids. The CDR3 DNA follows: TGCGCCAGCAGCCAAGAGGAGGCAGGGATCGGAGAGCAGTACTTC. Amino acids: CASSQEEAGIGEQYF.

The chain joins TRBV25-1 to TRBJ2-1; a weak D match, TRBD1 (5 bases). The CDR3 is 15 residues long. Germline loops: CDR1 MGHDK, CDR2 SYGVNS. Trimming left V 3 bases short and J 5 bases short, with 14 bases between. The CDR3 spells CASSDAGFGDNEQFF. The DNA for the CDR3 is TGTGCCAGCAGTGATGCAGGGTTTGGCGACAATGAGCAGTTCTTC.

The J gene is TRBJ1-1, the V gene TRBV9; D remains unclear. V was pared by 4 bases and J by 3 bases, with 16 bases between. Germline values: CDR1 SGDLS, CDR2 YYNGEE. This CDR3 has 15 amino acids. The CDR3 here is CASSTQEGRDTEAFF. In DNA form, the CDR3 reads TGTGCCAGCAGCACTCAGGAAGGTAGAGACACTGAAGCTTTCTTT.

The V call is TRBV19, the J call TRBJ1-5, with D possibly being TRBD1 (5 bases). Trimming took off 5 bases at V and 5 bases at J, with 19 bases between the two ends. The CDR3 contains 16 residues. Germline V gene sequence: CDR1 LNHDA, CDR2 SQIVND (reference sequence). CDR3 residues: CASSPTGDGNYQPQHF. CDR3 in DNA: TGTGCCAGTAGTCCTACGGGGGACGGCAATTATCAGCCCCAGCATTTT.

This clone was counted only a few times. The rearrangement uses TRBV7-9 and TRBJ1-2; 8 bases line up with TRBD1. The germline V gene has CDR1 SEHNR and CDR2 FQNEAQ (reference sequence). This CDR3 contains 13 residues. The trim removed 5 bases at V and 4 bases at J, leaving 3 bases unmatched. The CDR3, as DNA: TGTGCCAGCAGCCCGGACAGGGTCTATGGCTACACCTTC. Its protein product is CASSPDRVYGYTF. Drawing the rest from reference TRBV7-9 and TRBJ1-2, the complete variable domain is DTGVSQNPRHKITKRGQNVTFRCDPISEHNRLYWYRQTLGQGPEFLTYFQNEAQLEKSRLLSDRFSAERPKGSFSTLEIQRTEQGDSAMYLCASSPDRVYGYTFGSGTRLTVV.

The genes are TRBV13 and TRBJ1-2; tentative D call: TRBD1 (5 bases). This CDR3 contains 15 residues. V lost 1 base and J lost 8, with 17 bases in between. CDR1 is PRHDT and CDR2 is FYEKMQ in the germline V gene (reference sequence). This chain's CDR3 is CASSLAPQAADGYTF. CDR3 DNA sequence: TGTGCCAGCAGCTTAGCACCACAGGCAGCTGACGGCTACACCTTC.

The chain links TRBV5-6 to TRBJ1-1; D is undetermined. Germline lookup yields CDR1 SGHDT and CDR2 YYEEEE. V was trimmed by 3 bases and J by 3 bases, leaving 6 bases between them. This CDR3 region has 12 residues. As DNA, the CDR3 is TGTGCCAGCAGCTGGTCGGACACTGAAGCTTTCTTT. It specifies CASSWSDTEAFF.

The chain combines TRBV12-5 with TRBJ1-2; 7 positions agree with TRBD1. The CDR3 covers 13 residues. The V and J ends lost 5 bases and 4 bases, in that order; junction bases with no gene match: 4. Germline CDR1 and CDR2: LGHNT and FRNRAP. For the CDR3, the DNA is TGTGCTAGTGGTCCGGGACAGAGCTATGGCTACACCTTC. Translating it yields CASGPGQSYGYTF.

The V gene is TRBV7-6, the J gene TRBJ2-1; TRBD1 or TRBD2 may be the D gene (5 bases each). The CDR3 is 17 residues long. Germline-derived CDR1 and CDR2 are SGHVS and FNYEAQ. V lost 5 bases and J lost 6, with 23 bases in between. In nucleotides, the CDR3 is TGTGCCAGCAGCCCCGTGGAGGCTGAAGGAAGGGGCAATGAGCAGTTCTTC. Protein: CASSPVEAEGRGNEQFF.

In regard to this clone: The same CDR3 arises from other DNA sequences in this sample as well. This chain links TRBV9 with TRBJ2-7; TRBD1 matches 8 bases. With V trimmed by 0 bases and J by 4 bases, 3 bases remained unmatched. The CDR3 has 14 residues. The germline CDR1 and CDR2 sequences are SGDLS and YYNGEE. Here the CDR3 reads CASSVGGTGYEQYF. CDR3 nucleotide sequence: TGTGCCAGCAGCGTAGGCGGGACAGGTTACGAGCAGTACTTC.

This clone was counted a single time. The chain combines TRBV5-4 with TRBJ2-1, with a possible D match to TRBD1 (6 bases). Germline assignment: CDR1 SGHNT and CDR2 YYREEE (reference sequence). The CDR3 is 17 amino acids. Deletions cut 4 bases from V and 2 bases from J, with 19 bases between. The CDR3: CASSRTPEAGAYNEQFF. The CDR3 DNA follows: TGTGCCAGCAGCCGAACGCCGGAGGCAGGGGCCTACAATGAGCAGTTCTTC. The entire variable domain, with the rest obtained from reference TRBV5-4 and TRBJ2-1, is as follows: ETGVTQSPTHLIKTRGQQVTLRCSSQSGHNTVSWYQQALGQGPQFIFQYYREEENGRGNFPPRFSGLQFPNYSSELNVNALELDDSALYLCASSRTPEAGAYNEQFFGPGTRLTVL.

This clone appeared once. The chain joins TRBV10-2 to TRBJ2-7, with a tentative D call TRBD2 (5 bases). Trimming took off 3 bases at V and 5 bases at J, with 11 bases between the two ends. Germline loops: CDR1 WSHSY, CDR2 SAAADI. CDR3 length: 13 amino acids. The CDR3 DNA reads TGCGCCAGCAGTGATCTAGAGGGTGACGAGCAGTACTTC. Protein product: CASSDLEGDEQYF.

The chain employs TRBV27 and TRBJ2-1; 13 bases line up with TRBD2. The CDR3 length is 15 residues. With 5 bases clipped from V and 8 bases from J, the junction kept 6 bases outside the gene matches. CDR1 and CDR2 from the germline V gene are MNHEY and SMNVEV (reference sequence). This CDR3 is CASSPGLAGVDEQFF. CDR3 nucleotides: TGTGCCAGCAGTCCCGGACTAGCGGGAGTCGATGAGCAGTTCTTC.

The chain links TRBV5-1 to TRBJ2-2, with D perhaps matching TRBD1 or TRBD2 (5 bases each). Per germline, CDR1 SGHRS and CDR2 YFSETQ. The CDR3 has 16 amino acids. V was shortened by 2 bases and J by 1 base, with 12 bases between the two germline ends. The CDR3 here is CASSFIWDGNTGELFF. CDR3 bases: TGCGCCAGCAGCTTTATTTGGGACGGGAACACCGGGGAGCTGTTTTTT. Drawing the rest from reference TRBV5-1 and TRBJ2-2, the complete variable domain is KAGVTQTPRYLIKTRGQQVTLSCSPISGHRSVSWYQQTPGQGLQFLFEYFSETQRNKGNFPGRFSGRQFSNSRSEMNVSTLELGDSALYLCASSFIWDGNTGELFFGEGSRLTVL.

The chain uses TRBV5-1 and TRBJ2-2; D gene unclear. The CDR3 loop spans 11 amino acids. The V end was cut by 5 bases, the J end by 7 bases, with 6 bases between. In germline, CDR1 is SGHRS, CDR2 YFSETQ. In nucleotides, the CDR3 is TGCGCCAGCAGAGGTTTCGGGGAGCTGTTTTTT. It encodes CASRGFGELFF.